This TCR beta chain was recorded in a study of cytotoxic CD8 clonotypes in ibrutinib-treated CLL. The wider study: 24 partial and 2 complete responses; at median 68 months, roughly 14 remitted, roughly 12 progressed.

The CDR3 spans 15 residues. With 0 bases clipped from V and 2 bases from J, the junction kept 3 bases outside the gene matches. Germline V lookup: CDR1 SGHTS, CDR2 YDEGEE. Library input was around 2.1 micrograms of DNA from cryopreserved PBMCs. Sequenced by immunoSEQ multiplex PCR; TCRdb stores in-frame clones only, minus some. This table has about 60,000 clones, 50% to 70% appearing once. The sequencing used PBMCs, collected after 24 months of ibrutinib treatment. The clonotype comes from a human donor with chronic lymphocytic leukemia. J is TRBJ2-7 and V is TRBV5-8, with TRBD1 matching over 9 bases. DNA for the CDR3: TGTGCCAGCAGCTTGGGACAGGGGGATACCTACGAGCAGTACTTC. It is translated as CASSLGQGDTYEQYF. The full variable domain, its missing parts supplied by reference TRBV5-8 and TRBJ2-7, is EAGVTQSPTHLIKTRGQQATLRCSPISGHTSVYWYQQALGLGLQFLLWYDEGEERNRGNFPPRFSGRQFPNYSSELNVNALELEDSALYLCASSLGQGDTYEQYFGPGTRLTVT.